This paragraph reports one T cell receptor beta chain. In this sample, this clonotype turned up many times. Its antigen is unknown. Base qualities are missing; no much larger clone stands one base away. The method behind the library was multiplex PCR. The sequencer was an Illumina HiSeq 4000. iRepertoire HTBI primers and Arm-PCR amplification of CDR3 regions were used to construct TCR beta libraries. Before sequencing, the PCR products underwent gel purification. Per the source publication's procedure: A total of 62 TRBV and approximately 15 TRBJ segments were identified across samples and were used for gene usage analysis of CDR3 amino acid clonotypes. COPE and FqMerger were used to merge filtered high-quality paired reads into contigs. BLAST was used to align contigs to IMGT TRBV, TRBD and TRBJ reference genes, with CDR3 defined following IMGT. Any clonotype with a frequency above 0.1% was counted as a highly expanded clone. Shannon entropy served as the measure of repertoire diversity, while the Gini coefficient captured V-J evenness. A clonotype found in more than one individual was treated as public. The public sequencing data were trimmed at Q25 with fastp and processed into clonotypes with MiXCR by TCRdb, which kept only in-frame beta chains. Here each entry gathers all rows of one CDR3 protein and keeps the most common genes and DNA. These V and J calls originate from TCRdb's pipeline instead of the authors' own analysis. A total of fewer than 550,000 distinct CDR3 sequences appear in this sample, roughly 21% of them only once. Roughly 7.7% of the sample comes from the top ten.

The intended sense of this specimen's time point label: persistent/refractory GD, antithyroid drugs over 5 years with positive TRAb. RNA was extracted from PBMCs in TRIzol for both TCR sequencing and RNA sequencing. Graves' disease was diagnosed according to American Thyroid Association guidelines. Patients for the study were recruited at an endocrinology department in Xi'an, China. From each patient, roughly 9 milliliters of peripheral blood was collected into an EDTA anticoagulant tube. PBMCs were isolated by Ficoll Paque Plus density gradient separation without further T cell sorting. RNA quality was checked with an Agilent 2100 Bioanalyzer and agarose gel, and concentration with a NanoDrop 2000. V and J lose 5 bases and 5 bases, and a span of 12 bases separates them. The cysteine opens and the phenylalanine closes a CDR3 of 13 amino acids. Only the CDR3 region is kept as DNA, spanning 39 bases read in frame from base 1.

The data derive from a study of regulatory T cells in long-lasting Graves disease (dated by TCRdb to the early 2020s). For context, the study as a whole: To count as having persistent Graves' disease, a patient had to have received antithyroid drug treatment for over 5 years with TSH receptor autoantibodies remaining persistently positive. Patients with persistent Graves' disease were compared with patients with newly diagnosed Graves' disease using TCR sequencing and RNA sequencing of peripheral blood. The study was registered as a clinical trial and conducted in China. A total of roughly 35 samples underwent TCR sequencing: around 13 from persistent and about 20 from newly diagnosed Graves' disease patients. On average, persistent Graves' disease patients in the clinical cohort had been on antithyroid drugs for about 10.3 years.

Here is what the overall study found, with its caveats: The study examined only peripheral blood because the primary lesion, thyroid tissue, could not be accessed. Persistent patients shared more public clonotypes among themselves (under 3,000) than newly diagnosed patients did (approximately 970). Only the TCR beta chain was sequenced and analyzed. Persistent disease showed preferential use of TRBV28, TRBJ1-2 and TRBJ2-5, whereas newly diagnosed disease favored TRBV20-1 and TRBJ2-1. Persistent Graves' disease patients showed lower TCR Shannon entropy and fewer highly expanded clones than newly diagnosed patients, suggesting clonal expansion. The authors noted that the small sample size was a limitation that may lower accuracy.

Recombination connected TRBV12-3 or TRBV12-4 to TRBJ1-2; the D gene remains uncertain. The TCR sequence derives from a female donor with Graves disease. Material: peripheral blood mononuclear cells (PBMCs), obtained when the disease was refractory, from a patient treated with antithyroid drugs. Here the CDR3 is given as CASSPRALYGYTF. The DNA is TGTGCCAGCAGTCCTAGGGCCCTTTATGGCTACACCTTC.